This T cell receptor (beta chain) was recorded in a study of blood T cell repertoires in COVID-19. Clones were read by immunoSEQ multiplex PCR, and TCRdb kept only the in-frame ones, dropping some. This sample has about 460,000 clones, with 80% to 90% found just once. Either two negative PCRs, clearance, or symptom resolution qualified Cohort 3 donors as recovered. The V gene end was trimmed by 10 bases and the J gene end by 4 bases; junction bases not matched to a gene: 9. The CDR3 length is 14 residues. CDR1 and CDR2 (germline): MNHEY, SVGAGI. V is TRBV6-5 and J is TRBJ2-7, with TRBD1 matching 11 bases. The sequenced material came from PBMCs or T cells enriched from blood (not recorded which). The TCR originated in an older woman who had recovered from COVID-19. The CDR3 protein is CATSTGTGGYEQYV. CDR3 sequence (DNA): TGTGCCACTAGCACCGGGACAGGGGGATACGAGCAGTACGTC.